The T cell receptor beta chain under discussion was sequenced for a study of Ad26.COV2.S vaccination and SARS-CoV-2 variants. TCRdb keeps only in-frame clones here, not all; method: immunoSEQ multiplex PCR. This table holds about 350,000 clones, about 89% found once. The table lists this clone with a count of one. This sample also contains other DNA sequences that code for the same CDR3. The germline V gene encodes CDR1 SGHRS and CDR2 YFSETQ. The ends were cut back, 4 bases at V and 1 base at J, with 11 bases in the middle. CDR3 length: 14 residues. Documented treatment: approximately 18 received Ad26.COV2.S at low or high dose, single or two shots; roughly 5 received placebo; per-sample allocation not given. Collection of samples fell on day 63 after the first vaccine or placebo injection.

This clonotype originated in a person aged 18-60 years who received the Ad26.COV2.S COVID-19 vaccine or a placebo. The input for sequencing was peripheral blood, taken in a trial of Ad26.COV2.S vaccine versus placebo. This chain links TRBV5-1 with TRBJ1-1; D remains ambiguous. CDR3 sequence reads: CASSLATANTEAFF. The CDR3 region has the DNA TGCGCCAGCAGCCTGGCAACAGCGAACACTGAAGCTTTCTTT. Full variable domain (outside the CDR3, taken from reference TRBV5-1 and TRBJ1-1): KAGVTQTPRYLIKTRGQQVTLSCSPISGHRSVSWYQQTPGQGLQFLFEYFSETQRNKGNFPGRFSGRQFSNSRSEMNVSTLELGDSALYLCASSLATANTEAFFGQGTRLTVV.